This T cell receptor (beta chain) stems from a study of response to subunit inactivated influenza vaccine. About this clonotype: Its antigen is currently unknown.

Study observations and caveats: The authors put forward the suggestion that each seasonal influenza vaccination may bring in only a limited number of new T cells.

TCRdb reprocessed the RT-PCR reads via MiXCR and lists one record per CDR3 protein. Seen here are under 950,000 distinct CDR3 sequences, 21% observed once, and the top ten hold roughly a tenth. The CDR3 has 16 amino acids. V lost 0 bases to trimming and J lost 3 bases, with 14 bases between them. The sequence was collected from a man aged 50 or older who received an inactivated influenza vaccine. This chain connects TRBV12-3 or TRBV12-4 to TRBJ1-2; D gene ambiguous. The specimen comprised PBMCs from blood, sampled 5 days after vaccination. The CDR3 DNA follows: TGTGCCAGCAGTTTAGCGCATTCGGCAGGAGACTATGGCTACACCTTC. Amino acids: CASSLAHSAGDYGYTF.